Presented here are 8 T cell receptor beta chains from one specimen sequenced in a study of blood T cell repertoires in COVID-19. TCRdb keeps only in-frame clones here, not all; method: immunoSEQ multiplex PCR. The sample has about 220,000 clones, roughly 84% seen once. Sequences were obtained from peripheral blood. Receptor source: a woman in her fifties or sixties with acute or convalescent COVID-19.

The chain is built from TRBV10-3 and TRBJ1-3; D is uncertain. CDR1 ENHRY and CDR2 SYGVKD come from the germline V gene. V was pared by 5 bases and J by 4 bases, with 21 bases between. The CDR3 covers 17 residues. This CDR3 reads CAISPNALTGRGNTIYF. Written as DNA, the CDR3 is TGTGCCATCAGTCCAAACGCCCTGACTGGGAGAGGAAACACCATATATTTT.

The chain uses TRBV7-8 and TRBJ1-1; TRBD1 matches at 8 bases. This CDR3 contains 17 residues. The germline CDR1 and CDR2 sequences are SGHVS and FQNEAQ. Trimming at V came to 5 bases and at J to 0 bases, leaving 11 bases not matched to a gene. This CDR3 is CASSPRTGKSMNTEAFF. CDR3 DNA: TGTGCCAGCAGCCCTCGGACAGGGAAAAGCATGAACACTGAAGCTTTCTTT.

This clone was seen a single time. V is TRBV9 and J is TRBJ2-7; 8 nucleotides agree with TRBD2. The V gene's germline CDR1 is SGDLS and CDR2 YYNGEE. The CDR3 is 14 residues long. The V and J ends lost 0 bases and 5 bases, in that order; junction bases with no gene match: 4. The CDR3 loop reads CASSVAGGAHEQYF. CDR3 bases: TGTGCCAGCAGCGTAGCGGGGGGGGCCCACGAGCAGTACTTC. The full variable domain, with the rest looked up from reference TRBV9 and TRBJ2-7, is DSGVTQTPKHLITATGQRVTLRCSPRSGDLSVYWYQQSLDQGLQFLIQYYNGEERAKGNILERFSAQQFPDLHSELNLSSLELGDSALYFCASSVAGGAHEQYFGPGTRLTVT.

This chain links TRBV21-1 with TRBJ1-2. TRBV21-1 is a known pseudogene. The CDR3 sequence is 22 residues long. The DNA of the CDR3 is TGTGCCAGCAGCAAATACGGGGAATTGCGGGGAAAGGGAATCCCAGCTAACTATGGCTACACCTTC. Translating gives CASSKYGELRGKGIPANYGYTF.

V usage is TRBV6-2 or TRBV6-3 and J usage is TRBJ2-3; 10 nucleotides agree with TRBD2. The V segment lost 0 bases and the J segment 1 base; nucleotides outside the gene matches: 7. The CDR3 is 18 amino acids. Germline loops: CDR1 MNHEY, CDR2 SVGEGT. The CDR3 loop reads CASSYSHVAGGRTDTQYF. The CDR3 coding sequence is TGTGCCAGCAGTTACTCCCACGTAGCGGGGGGCCGCACAGATACGCAGTATTTT.

The gene calls are TRBV30 and TRBJ1-4; D remains ambiguous. The CDR3 is 13 amino acids. V was shortened by 3 bases and J by 8 bases, with 13 bases between the two germline ends. Germline CDR1 and CDR2: GTSNPN and SVGIG (reference sequence). The chain's CDR3 is CAWSPNGLEKLFF. The CDR3, as DNA: TGTGCCTGGAGCCCCAACGGGTTAGAAAAACTGTTTTTT.

This rearrangement joins TRBV30 to TRBJ1-2; D is unclear. CDR3 size: 12 residues. Germline V CDR1 and CDR2: GTSNPN, SVGIG (reference sequence). Trimming left V 5 bases short and J 4 bases short, with 11 bases between. The CDR3 region has the DNA TGTGCCTGGTCAGGCATAAGCTATGGCTACACCTTC. Protein: CAWSGISYGYTF.

Concerning this clone: Other DNA sequences in this sample translate to the same CDR3. The CDR3 DNA sequence: TGTGCCAGCAGCGTGGCAGGGAACACCGGGGAGCTGTTTTTT. Translated, it gives CASSVAGNTGELFF. This rearrangement joins TRBV9 to TRBJ2-2; D is ambiguous. The germline V gene encodes CDR1 SGDLS and CDR2 YYNGEE. V was pared by 2 bases and J by 1 base, with 6 bases between. The length of the CDR3 is 14 residues.